The entry below describes one TCR beta chain. The antigen it recognizes is unknown. There are no base qualities to consult, and no much larger clone falls within one base. Trimmed from V: 3 bases; trimmed from J: 2 bases; junction bases lacking a gene match: 3. Inclusive of the bounding cysteine and phenylalanine, the CDR3 is 17 residues long. The retained sequence is limited to the CDR3, 51 bases, with the frame set at the first base. Based on the germline V gene, the CDR1 and CDR2 sequences are SGHRS and YFSETQ. The sample belongs to a study of Graves' ophthalmopathy and Graves' hyperthyroidism (dated by TCRdb to 2016 to 2019). For the study in its entirety: Peripheral blood was collected before any treatment was given, at the time of initial diagnosis. The study used signatures of the TCR beta repertoire to tell Graves' ophthalmopathy apart from Graves' hyperthyroidism and to predict which patients would progress to ophthalmopathy. In total, around 130 blood samples were TCR-sequenced: under 45 ophthalmopathy, around 75 hyperthyroidism and approximately 17 hyperthyroidism-to-ophthalmopathy patients. For independent validation, a separate cohort was made up of approximately 18 hyperthyroidism patients plus 17 patients who later progressed from hyperthyroidism to ophthalmopathy. In six or seven hyperthyroidism patients, the T-cell repertoires found in thyroid tissue were compared with those found in blood. Once sampling was done, hyperthyroidism patients were given methimazole at a starting dose of 30 mg daily, while ophthalmopathy patients were given high-dose intravenous methylprednisolone. To explore V-J signatures that separate ophthalmopathy from hyperthyroidism, a discovery set of about a hundred patients was enrolled, consisting of 43 with ophthalmopathy and some 56 with stable hyperthyroidism. Broader findings and caveats from the paper: Most expanded thyroid clonotypes with a frequency above 0.001 also appeared in blood, which suggests that blood repertoires may reflect the immune response in the thyroid. In validation, the model predicted ophthalmopathy progression with about 70% sensitivity and roughly 72% specificity; 12 predicted patients were CT-confirmed with GO in a median of approximately 6.5 months. The 13-signature model separated ophthalmopathy from stable hyperthyroidism with roughly 88% sensitivity and approximately 83% specificity in cross-validation, and 80%/75% in the test set. Sample size was not statistically predetermined, and group allocation was not concealed from the investigators.

For repertoire sequencing, the TCR beta CDR3 regions were amplified from RNA transcripts. The first round was an RT-PCR using HTBI primers with the Qiagen OneStep RT-PCR kit, and this first round was followed by a second-round multiplex PCR, then size selection and purification. The libraries underwent paired-end sequencing with 100 bp reads on an Illumina HiSeq2000. Per the original workflow: SOAPnuke was used to process the reads, removing any read that contained adapters or uncalled bases, had a mean Phred below 15, or lacked an exact match to the constant primer or identifier. High-quality paired reads were merged with COPE v1.2.5. Unique nucleotide sequences were defined as clonotypes and aligned to IMGT TRB V, D and J references using MiTCR v1.1. Only V-J combinations with frequency above 0.0001 were analysed, covering 99.2% of repertoires. For each V-J combination, a TCR clonal expansion and chaos score was defined as the ratio of F50 clonal expansion to chaos observed in the TCRdist matrix. Welch's t-statistics and random forest were used to reduce features to about a dozen V-J combinations, which were fed into a naive Bayes classifier. The similarity between thyroid and blood repertoires was quantified using the Morisita-Horn index. Using fastp at Q25 and MiXCR, TCRdb reprocessed the public reads and kept productive beta chains. Here each entry gathers all rows of one CDR3 protein and keeps the most common genes and DNA. Clone size and V and J calls follow TCRdb, not the original study. This sample gives 200,000 to 250,000 distinct CDR3 sequences in total; about 46% of them show up just once. Of the sample, less than 60% is held by the ten largest clones.

Ophthalmopathy patients were characterized by moderately to severely active disease, a Clinical Activity Score of at least 3, a NOSPECS grade of at least 4, and a disease duration under 3 months. Anyone with other autoimmune diseases, uncontrolled infections, pregnancy or lactation was excluded from the study. Diagnosis relied on clinical symptoms, serum thyroxine, TRAb, thyroid ultrasound and orbital computed tomography. PBMCs were isolated from around 10 ml of fresh peripheral blood by Ficoll-Paque density gradient centrifugation. Trizol reagent was used to extract the total RNA, and its quality was then checked on an Agilent 2100 Bioanalyzer.

Specimen: peripheral blood. This sequence originates from an adult man with Graves' ophthalmopathy. The V gene is TRBV5-1 and the J gene is TRBJ2-6; 12 junctional bases match TRBD2. CDR3 reads: CASSSSGGATGANVLTF. The DNA reads as follows: TGCGCCAGCAGCTCTAGCGGGGGGGCAACTGGGGCCAACGTCCTGACTTTC.